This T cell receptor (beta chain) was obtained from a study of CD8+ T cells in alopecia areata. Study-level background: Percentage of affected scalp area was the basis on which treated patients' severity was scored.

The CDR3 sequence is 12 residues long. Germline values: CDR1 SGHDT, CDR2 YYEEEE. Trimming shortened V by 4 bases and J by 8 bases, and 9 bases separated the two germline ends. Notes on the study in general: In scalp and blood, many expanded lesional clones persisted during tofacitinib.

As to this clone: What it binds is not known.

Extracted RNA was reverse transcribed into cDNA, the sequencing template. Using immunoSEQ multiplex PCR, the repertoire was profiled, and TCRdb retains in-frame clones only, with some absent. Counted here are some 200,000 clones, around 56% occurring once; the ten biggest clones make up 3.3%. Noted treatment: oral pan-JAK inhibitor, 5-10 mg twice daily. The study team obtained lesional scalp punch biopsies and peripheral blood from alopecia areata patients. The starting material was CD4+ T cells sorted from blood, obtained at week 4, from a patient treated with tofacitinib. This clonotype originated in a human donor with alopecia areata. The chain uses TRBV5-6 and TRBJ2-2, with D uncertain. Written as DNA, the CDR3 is TGTGCCAGCAGCCGGCGCGCAGGGGAGCTGTTTTTT. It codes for CASSRRAGELFF.